This T cell receptor beta chain derives from a study of cytotoxic CD8 clonotypes in ibrutinib-treated CLL. As for the study in general: The average sample held roughly 250,000 productive templates and 96,000 or so productive rearrangements.

With sequencing, the targeted depth ranged from 1 in 200,000 to 1 in 1 million T cells. Sequencing used immunoSEQ multiplex PCR; TCRdb keeps in-frame clones, though not all of them. The repertoire holds over 110,000 clones, approximately 90% seen once, with approximately 11% in the top ten. On this clone: The antigen remains unidentified.

Regarding the study as a whole: Whereas clonality rose at ibrutinib response, it declined toward baseline at progression. Samples were collected at differing times from sustained-remission and progressing patients.

The germline V gene has CDR1 LNHDA and CDR2 SQIVND (reference sequence). The V end lost 4 bases, the J end lost 0 bases, and 13 bases lay between the germline ends. This CDR3 spans 16 amino acids. Sequences were derived from PBMCs, sampled after 12 months of ibrutinib treatment. This TCR was sampled from a human donor with chronic lymphocytic leukemia. J is TRBJ1-5 and V is TRBV19; D not certain. In nucleotides, the CDR3 is TGTGCCAGTAGTACCCTAACCGGGGTTAGCAATCAGCCCCAGCATTTT. Amino acid sequence: CASSTLTGVSNQPQHF. Full variable domain (remainder filled in from reference TRBV19 and TRBJ1-5): DGGITQSPKYLFRKEGQNVTLSCEQNLNHDAMYWYRQDPGQGLRLIYYSQIVNDFQKGDIAEGYSVSREKKESFPLTVTSAQKNPTAFYLCASSTLTGVSNQPQHFGDGTRLSIL.